The entry below describes one TCR beta chain. Its antigen is not known. Germline V gene sequence: CDR1 MGHRA, CDR2 YSYEKL. The CDR3 covers 15 residues. With 0 bases removed from V and 8 bases from J, the gap between germline ends came to 17 bases. The data stem from a study of cytomegalovirus exposure and HLA in healthy donors. Overall study findings and caveats: Later analysis placed DRB1 highest and HLA-C lowest in TCR association rates, which differed by HLA locus. Later on, an analysis tied 15,000 or so TCR beta sequences to HLA alleles at 0.05 false discovery rate.

This PCR relied on a set of 60 Vbeta primers and 13 Jbeta primers. TCRdb's table, derived via immunoSEQ multiplex PCR, lists solely in-frame clones and lacks some. Of some 100,000 clones listed, under 80% are singletons. This TCR was recovered from a woman in her 50s in good health and CMV-seropositive. The specimen sequenced was PBMCs. The chain recombines TRBV4-1 with TRBJ2-7, with D possibly matching TRBD1 (6 bases). The CDR3 coding sequence is TGCGCCAGCAGCCAAGATATTTTGGCAGGGGCCCAGCAGTACTTC. The encoded protein is CASSQDILAGAQQYF.